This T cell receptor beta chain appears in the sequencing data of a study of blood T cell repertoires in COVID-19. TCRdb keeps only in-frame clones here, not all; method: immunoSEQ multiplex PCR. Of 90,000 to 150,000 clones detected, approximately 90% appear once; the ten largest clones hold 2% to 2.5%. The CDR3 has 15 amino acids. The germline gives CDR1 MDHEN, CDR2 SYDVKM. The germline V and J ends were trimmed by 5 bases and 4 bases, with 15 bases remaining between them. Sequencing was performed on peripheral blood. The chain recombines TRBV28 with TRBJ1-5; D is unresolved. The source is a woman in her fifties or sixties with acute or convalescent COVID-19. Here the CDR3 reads CASSPPEVPNQPQHF. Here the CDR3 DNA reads TGTGCCAGCAGTCCCCCAGAGGTCCCTAATCAGCCCCAGCATTTT.